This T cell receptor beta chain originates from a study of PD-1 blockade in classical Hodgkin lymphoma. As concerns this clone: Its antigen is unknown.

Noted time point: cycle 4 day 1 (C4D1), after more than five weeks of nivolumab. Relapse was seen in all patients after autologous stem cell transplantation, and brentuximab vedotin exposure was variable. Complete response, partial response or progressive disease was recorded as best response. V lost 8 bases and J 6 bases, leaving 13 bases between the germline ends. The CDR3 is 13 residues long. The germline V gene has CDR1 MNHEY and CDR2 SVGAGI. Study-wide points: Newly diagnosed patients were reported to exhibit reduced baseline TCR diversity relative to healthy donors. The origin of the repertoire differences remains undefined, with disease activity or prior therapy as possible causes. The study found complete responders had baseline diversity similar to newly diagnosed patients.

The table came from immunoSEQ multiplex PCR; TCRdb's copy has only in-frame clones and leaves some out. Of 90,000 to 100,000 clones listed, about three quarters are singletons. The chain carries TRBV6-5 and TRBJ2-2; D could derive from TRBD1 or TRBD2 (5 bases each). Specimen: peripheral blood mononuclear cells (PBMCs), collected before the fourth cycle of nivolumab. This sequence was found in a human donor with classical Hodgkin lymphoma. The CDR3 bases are TGTGCCAGCGTACCGGGGCGCTCCGGGGAGCTGTTTTTT. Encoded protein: CASVPGRSGELFF.